The present T cell receptor (beta chain) was sequenced within a study of monozygotic twins with inflammatory bowel disease. The germline V gene has CDR1 SQVTM and CDR2 ANQGSEA. The length of the CDR3 is 13 residues. TCRdb processed the 5' RACE reads again and assigns one entry to each CDR3 protein, with no DNA. The table lists roughly 100,000 distinct CDR3 sequences, with roughly 1.9% in the top ten. The receptor was isolated from a human donor with ulcerative colitis or Crohn's disease, or a healthy co-twin of an affected twin (not recorded which). The sample taken for sequencing was blood. The genes are TRBV29-1 and TRBJ1-5. The CDR3 loop is CSVEEDSNQPQHF.